This T cell receptor beta chain is from a study of Ad26.COV2.S vaccination and SARS-CoV-2 variants. This CDR3 is built from 16 residues. V shed 5 bases and J shed 0 bases, with 14 bases lying between them. CDR1 and CDR2 from the germline V gene are MGHDK and SYGVNS. Treatment described: 15 to 20 received Ad26.COV2.S at low or high dose, single or two shots; a few received placebo; per-sample allocation not given. The samples were gathered on day 63 after the first injection of vaccine or placebo. This clone was observed at least ten times. The assay was immunoSEQ multiplex PCR, and TCRdb's table has in-frame clones only and misses some. The table records around 420,000 clones, over 75% of them present only once.

The sequence was collected from a person aged 18 to 65 who received the Ad26.COV2.S COVID-19 vaccine or a placebo. The sequencing here drew on peripheral blood, taken in a trial of Ad26.COV2.S vaccine versus placebo. V and J are TRBV25-1 and TRBJ1-5; D remains unclear. The CDR3 reads CASSKSTDYSNQPQHF. The CDR3 DNA reads TGTGCCAGCAGTAAATCGACGGATTATAGCAATCAGCCCCAGCATTTT.